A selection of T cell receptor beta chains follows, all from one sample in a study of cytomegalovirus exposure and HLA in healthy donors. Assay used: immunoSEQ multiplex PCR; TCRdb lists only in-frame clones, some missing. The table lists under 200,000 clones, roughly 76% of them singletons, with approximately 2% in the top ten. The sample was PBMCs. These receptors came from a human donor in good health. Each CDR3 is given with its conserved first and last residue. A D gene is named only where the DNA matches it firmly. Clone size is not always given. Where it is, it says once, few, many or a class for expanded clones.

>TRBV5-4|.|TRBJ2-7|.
CASSLVESSYEQYF
TGTGCCAGCAGCTTGGTGGAGAGCTCCTACGAGCAGTACTTC
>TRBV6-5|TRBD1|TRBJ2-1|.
CASSYSGQHNEQFF
TGTGCCAGCAGTTACTCGGGACAGCACAATGAGCAGTTCTTC
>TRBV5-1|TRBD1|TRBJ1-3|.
CASSLEGDRHHTIYF
TGCGCCAGCAGCTTGGAAGGGGACAGGCATCACACCATATATTTT
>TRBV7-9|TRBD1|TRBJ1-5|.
CASSTRGDQPQHF
TGTGCCAGCAGCACCAGGGGGGATCAGCCCCAGCATTTT
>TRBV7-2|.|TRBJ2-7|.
CASSFSVSSYEQYF
TGTGCCAGCAGCTTTTCAGTCAGCTCCTACGAGCAGTACTTC
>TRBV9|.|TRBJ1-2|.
CASSVGGGQYGYTF
TGTGCCAGCAGCGTAGGGGGAGGGCAATATGGCTACACCTTC
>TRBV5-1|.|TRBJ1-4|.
CASSHDSRNEKLFF
TGCGCCAGCAGCCATGACAGCCGTAATGAAAAACTGTTTTTT
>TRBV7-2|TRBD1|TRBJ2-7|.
CASSSIGTGGYEQYF
TGTGCCAGCAGCTCCATAGGGACAGGGGGCTACGAGCAGTACTTC
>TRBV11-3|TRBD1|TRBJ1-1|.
CASSGQGLIDRTEAFF
TGTGCCAGCAGCGGACAGGGGTTAATTGATAGGACTGAAGCTTTCTTT
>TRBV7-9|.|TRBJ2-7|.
CASSSIIYEQYF
TGTGCCAGCAGCTCAATCATTTACGAGCAGTACTTC
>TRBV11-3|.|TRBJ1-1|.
CASSPGGRKNTEAFF
TGTGCCAGCAGCCCAGGAGGGCGGAAGAACACTGAAGCTTTCTTT
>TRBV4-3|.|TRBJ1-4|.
CASSQDSGGEKLFF
TGCGCCAGCAGCCAAGATTCGGGCGGGGAAAAACTGTTTTTT
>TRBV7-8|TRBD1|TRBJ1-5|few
CASSLGQENQPQHF
TGTGCCAGCAGCTTGGGACAGGAGAATCAGCCCCAGCATTTT
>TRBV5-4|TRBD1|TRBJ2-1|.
CASSFRDRGNEQFF
TGTGCCAGCAGCTTCCGGGACAGGGGAAATGAGCAGTTCTTC
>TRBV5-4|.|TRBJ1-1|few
CASSFGGMNTEAFF
TGTGCCAGCAGCTTTGGGGGGATGAACACTGAAGCTTTCTTT
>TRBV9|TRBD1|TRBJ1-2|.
CASSAGTEYYGYTF
TGTGCCAGCAGCGCCGGGACAGAGTACTATGGCTACACCTTC
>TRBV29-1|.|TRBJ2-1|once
CSVEGQATTYNEQFF
TGCAGCGTTGAAGGGCAGGCTACAACCTACAATGAGCAGTTCTTC
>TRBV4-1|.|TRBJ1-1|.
CASSHQMNTEAFF
TGCGCCAGCAGCCACCAGATGAACACTGAAGCTTTCTTT
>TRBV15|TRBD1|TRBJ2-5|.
CATSTRQGLETQYF
TGTGCCACCAGCACGAGACAGGGGCTGGAGACCCAGTACTTC
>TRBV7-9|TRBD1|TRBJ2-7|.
CASSFDRGSEQYF
TGTGCCAGCAGCTTCGACAGGGGCAGCGAGCAGTACTTC
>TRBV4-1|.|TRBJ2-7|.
CASSQNGVGDEQYF
TGCGCCAGCAGCCAAAATGGTGTAGGGGACGAGCAGTACTTC
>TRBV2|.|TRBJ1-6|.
CASSDGTGLNSPLHF
TGTGCCAGCAGTGATGGTACAGGACTAAATTCACCCCTCCACTTT
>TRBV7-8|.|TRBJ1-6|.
CASSGSRDTNNSPLHF
TGTGCCAGCAGCGGCTCTCGGGACACCAATAATTCACCCCTCCACTTT
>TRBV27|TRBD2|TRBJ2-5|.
CASSLWTSPQETQYF
TGTGCCAGCAGTTTATGGACTAGCCCACAAGAGACCCAGTACTTC
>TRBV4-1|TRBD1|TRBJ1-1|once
CASSQGQGGYTEAFF
TGCGCCAGCAGCCAGGGACAGGGGGGCTACACTGAAGCTTTCTTT
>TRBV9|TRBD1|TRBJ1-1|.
CASSVLQGRNTEAFF
TGTGCCAGCAGCGTACTACAGGGGCGGAACACTGAAGCTTTCTTT